This T cell receptor beta chain stems from a study of CD8+ T cells in alopecia areata. As to treatment: oral pan-JAK inhibitor, 5-10 mg twice daily. Alopecia areata patients provided lesional scalp punch biopsies and peripheral blood. Study-level results: In scalp and blood, many expanded lesional clones persisted during tofacitinib.

To note about this clone: The antigen is undetermined.

Sequencing templates came from extracted RNA that was reverse transcribed into cDNA. Profiling relied on immunoSEQ multiplex PCR, and the TCRdb table lists in-frame clones only, not all of them. Counted here are approximately 180,000 clones, roughly 60% occurring once; the ten biggest clones make up under 1.2%. The source material was CD4+ T cells sorted from blood, sampled at week 24, from a patient treated with tofacitinib. The TCR sequence derives from a human donor with alopecia areata.

CDR3 nucleotides: TGCGCCAGCAGCCAAGAGACAGGGGGGCAGTCGGGCTACACCTTC. This encodes CASSQETGGQSGYTF. The chain couples TRBV4-3 to TRBJ1-2; 9 bases agree with TRBD1. This CDR3 region has 15 residues. CDR1 and CDR2 (germline): LGHNA, YSLEER. V was clipped by 0 bases and J by 8 bases; unmatched bases: 7.